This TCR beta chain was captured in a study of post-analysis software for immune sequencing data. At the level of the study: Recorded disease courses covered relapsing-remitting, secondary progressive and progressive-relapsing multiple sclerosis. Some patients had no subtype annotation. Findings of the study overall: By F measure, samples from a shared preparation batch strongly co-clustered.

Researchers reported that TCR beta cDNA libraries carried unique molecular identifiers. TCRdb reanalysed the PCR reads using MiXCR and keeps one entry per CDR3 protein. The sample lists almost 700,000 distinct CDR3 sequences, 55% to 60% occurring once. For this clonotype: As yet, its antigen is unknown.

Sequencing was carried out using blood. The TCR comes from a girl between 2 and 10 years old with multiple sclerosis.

The CDR3 sequence is CASSLKVGGSLPGEQYF. The CDR3 DNA reads as TGTGCCAGCAGCTTAAAAGTTGGAGGTTCCCTTCCAGGGGAGCAGTACTTC. This chain connects TRBV13 to TRBJ2-5; the D gene is possibly TRBD1 (6 bases). This CDR3 contains 17 residues. Germline V CDR1 and CDR2: PRHDT, FYEKMQ (reference sequence). Trimming removed 2 bases from V and 11 bases from J, with 27 bases in between.